The 15 T cell receptor beta chains in this list originate from one sample, sequenced in a study of shared clonotypes between healthy human individuals (dated by TCRdb to 2018 to 2021). Library preparation was by the immunoSEQ multiplex PCR assay. In TCRdb, the immuneACCESS table is reduced to in-frame sequences with V and J assigned. These tables do not hold every clone; where another copy was compared, an unresolved V gene accounts for under half, and the others remain unexplained. The sample yields around 650,000 clones; about 96% were counted once. Of the sample, less than 0.13% is held by the ten largest clones. CD8 naive samples were obtained by positive selection for CCR7 among CD45RO-negative cells, yielding a CD45RA+CCR7+ population from which TemRA cells were excluded. The sample comprised naive CD8+ T cells sorted from blood. The cell subset or site label corresponds to: CD45RA+CCR7+. The origin of the receptors is a woman aged 25 to 39 in good health.

The table lists this clone with a count of one. The chain has TRBV4-1 and TRBJ2-1; 12 bases align to TRBD2. Per germline, CDR1 MGHRA and CDR2 YSYEKL. After removal of 4 bases from V and 10 bases from J, the junction contained 5 bases not matched to a gene. This CDR3 has 14 residues. CDR3 sequence: CASSRLAGDTEQFF. The CDR3 nucleotides read TGCGCCAGCAGCCGACTAGCGGGAGACACCGAGCAGTTCTTC.

The chain recombines TRBV5-6 with TRBJ1-4; D is perhaps TRBD1 (6 bases). V was clipped by 2 bases and J by 0 bases, with 17 bases between them. Germline CDR1 SGHDT, CDR2 YYEEEE. CDR3 size: 18 residues. CDR3 amino acids: CASSFTQGHGATNEKLFF. For the CDR3, the DNA is TGTGCCAGCAGCTTCACACAGGGCCATGGCGCAACTAATGAAAAACTGTTTTTT.

This clone was picked up one time. DNA of the CDR3: TGTGCCAGCAGCTCAGCGGAGGGACAGGGGCGTACCTACGAGCAGTACTTC. Residues: CASSSAEGQGRTYEQYF. The chain joins TRBV7-9 to TRBJ2-7, with 10 bases that match TRBD1. Germline loops: CDR1 SEHNR, CDR2 FQNEAQ (reference sequence). J was trimmed by 2 bases and V by 4 bases; bases with no gene match: 11. The CDR3 spans 17 residues.

This chain links TRBV2 with TRBJ2-1, with 9 positions matching TRBD1. V shed 6 bases, J shed 10 bases, and the junction held 13 bases outside the gene matches. CDR1 is SNHLY, CDR2 FYNNEI, per germline. This CDR3 has 15 amino acids. The CDR3 here is CASRQTPGTGLEQFF. For the CDR3, the DNA is TGTGCCAGCAGGCAAACCCCCGGGACAGGGTTGGAGCAGTTCTTC.

The chain is built from TRBV13 and TRBJ2-7; unclear D gene. Germline V gene sequence: CDR1 PRHDT, CDR2 FYEKMQ (reference sequence). The CDR3 consists of 14 residues. The V and J ends lost 4 bases and 5 bases respectively, with 15 bases between them. The CDR3 bases are TGTGCCAGCAGCTCCGGGCAGGCTTCGCACGAGCAGTACTTC. As protein: CASSSGQASHEQYF.

Points on this clone: This sample includes further DNA sequences coding for the same CDR3. In DNA form, the CDR3 reads TGTGCCAGCTCCCAGGGCAACAATCAGCCCCAGCATTTT. As protein: CASSQGNNQPQHF. V is TRBV25-1 and J is TRBJ1-5, with D possibly being TRBD1 (5 bases). Trimming stripped 8 bases from V and 3 bases from J, with 11 bases between. The CDR3 has 13 amino acids. From germline, CDR1 is MGHDK and CDR2 SYGVNS.

This sequence joins TRBV27 and TRBJ2-2, with 7 bases lining up with TRBD1. V trimming: 5 bases; J trimming: 4 bases; junction bases outside the gene matches: 4. CDR1 and CDR2 from the germline V gene are MNHEY and SMNVEV (reference sequence). CDR3 size: 14 residues. CDR3 coding DNA: TGTGCCAGCAGTAGGGACAGAGTCACCGGGGAGCTGTTTTTT. This sequence encodes CASSRDRVTGELFF.

The CDR3: CASSTRTGVGGYTF. CDR3 in DNA: TGTGCCAGTAGTACCCGGACAGGGGTCGGCGGCTACACCTTC. The gene calls are TRBV19 and TRBJ1-2, with 9 bases aligning to TRBD1. The CDR3 covers 14 residues. The germline V gene has CDR1 LNHDA and CDR2 SQIVND (reference sequence). The V gene end was trimmed by 4 bases and the J gene end by 8 bases; junction bases not matched to a gene: 8.

The chain combines TRBV2 with TRBJ2-3; 13 positions match TRBD2. V shed 6 bases, J shed 2 bases, and the junction held 5 bases outside the gene matches. Germline loops: CDR1 SNHLY, CDR2 FYNNEI. The CDR3 spans 16 residues. CDR3 sequence (DNA): TGTGCCAGCAGAGAGGGACTAGCGGGATCCACAGATACGCAGTATTTT. Amino acids: CASREGLAGSTDTQYF.

This chain uses TRBV7-3 with TRBJ2-1; the match to TRBD1 covers 8 bases. Germline lookup yields CDR1 SGHTA and CDR2 FQGTGA. Unmatched junction bases numbered 15, after V lost 4 bases and J lost 4 bases. The CDR3 consists of 18 residues. CDR3 in DNA: TGTGCCAGCAGCTCAATCAAAACCAGGGACAGGACATACAATGAGCAGTTCTTC. Translation: CASSSIKTRDRTYNEQFF.

This clone was found a few times. The chain uses TRBV19 and TRBJ1-5; D gene ambiguous. The CDR3 spans 15 residues. The germline V and J ends were trimmed by 8 bases and 2 bases, with 16 bases remaining between them. CDR1 and CDR2 from the germline V gene are LNHDA and SQIVND (reference sequence). The CDR3: CASEEERMGNQPQHF. CDR3 bases: TGTGCCAGTGAGGAGGAAAGGATGGGCAATCAGCCCCAGCATTTT.

The V call is TRBV2, the J call TRBJ2-3, with D perhaps matching TRBD1 (5 bases). Trimming stripped 8 bases from V and 6 bases from J, with 12 bases between. Germline CDR1 and CDR2: SNHLY and FYNNEI. CDR3 length: 12 amino acids. The CDR3 region is CASCQAGDTQYF. DNA of the CDR3: TGTGCCAGCTGTCAGGCAGGGGATACGCAGTATTTT.

This clone was counted once. This chain joins TRBV2 and TRBJ2-1, with TRBD2 matching over 8 bases. Trimming cost V 8 bases and J 1 base; bases outside gene matches: 7. Germline CDR1 reads SNHLY; CDR2 reads FYNNEI. The CDR3 runs to 15 residues. The CDR3 reads CASLDRGGSYNEQFF. In DNA form, the CDR3 reads TGTGCCAGCTTGGATCGCGGGGGGTCCTACAATGAGCAGTTCTTC.

V is TRBV6-1 and J is TRBJ1-2; 7 bases match TRBD1. Germline CDR1 MNHNS, CDR2 SASEGT. With 3 bases clipped from V and 5 bases from J, the junction kept 9 bases outside the gene matches. The CDR3 extends over 15 amino acids. The DNA of the CDR3 is TGTGCCAGCAGTGATAACCCGGGACAGATATATGGCTACACCTTC. This codes for CASSDNPGQIYGYTF.

The chain uses TRBV11-2 and TRBJ2-7; 8 bases line up with TRBD1. Germline loops: CDR1 SGHAT, CDR2 FQNNGV. The J segment lost 5 bases and the V segment lost 3 bases, leaving 6 bases of the junction unmatched. This CDR3 has 14 residues. As DNA, the CDR3 is TGTGCCAGCAGCTTGTCACAGGGGGTCCACGAGCAGTACTTC. Its protein product is CASSLSQGVHEQYF.